These 5 T cell receptor beta chains were sequenced from one sample in a study of blood T cell repertoires in COVID-19. Repertoires were generated with immunoSEQ multiplex PCR, while TCRdb's copy carries only in-frame clones and drops some. The sample lists around 120,000 clones, around 91% occurring once. The sample was peripheral blood. The origin of the receptors is a woman aged 55-69 years with COVID-19, enrolled during active disease.

This clone was observed a single time. This sequence joins TRBV6-5 and TRBJ2-2, with TRBD2 matching 7 bases. The V segment lost 11 bases and the J segment 5 bases; nucleotides outside the gene matches: 14. Germline values: CDR1 MNHEY, CDR2 SVGAGI. The CDR3 runs 15 residues. The CDR3: CAVPERGRYTGELFF. DNA for the CDR3: TGTGCCGTTCCTGAGCGGGGCAGATATACCGGGGAGCTGTTTTTT.

This chain uses TRBV9 with TRBJ2-3, with 9 bases identical to TRBD2. CDR3 size: 16 residues. Germline V lookup: CDR1 SGDLS, CDR2 YYNGEE. The V gene end was trimmed by 0 bases and the J gene end by 2 bases; junction bases not matched to a gene: 4. CDR3 sequence reads: CASSVVAGGVTDTQYF. The CDR3 DNA reads TGTGCCAGCAGCGTAGTTGCGGGGGGGGTCACAGATACGCAGTATTTT.

The genes are TRBV7-2 and TRBJ1-5, with a tentative D call TRBD1 (5 bases). CDR1 SGHTA and CDR2 FQGNSA come from the germline V gene. Trimming shortened V by 2 bases and J by 4 bases, and 9 bases separated the two germline ends. The CDR3 extends over 14 amino acids. The CDR3, as DNA: TGTGCCAGCAGCTTAAAGACAGCTAATCAGCCCCAGCATTTT. Its translation: CASSLKTANQPQHF.

The CDR3 protein is CASSLIAGGVHEQFF. The CDR3 DNA sequence: TGTGCCAGCAGCTTAATAGCGGGGGGTGTCCATGAGCAGTTCTTC. The rearrangement links TRBV7-3 to TRBJ2-1, with TRBD2 matching 10 bases. Trimming at V came to 1 base and at J to 8 bases, leaving 5 bases not matched to a gene. This CDR3 has 15 amino acids. Germline V gene lookup returns CDR1 SGHTA and CDR2 FQGTGA.

This clone was found once. The chain uses TRBV7-2 and TRBJ1-2, with no clear D. Germline V gives CDR1 SGHTA, CDR2 FQGNSA. V was shortened by 5 bases and J by 2 bases, with 12 bases between the two germline ends. CDR3 length equals 14 residues. The CDR3 DNA reads TGTGCCAGCAGCCCCTTCGGTGCCAACTATGGCTACACCTTC. The encoded protein is CASSPFGANYGYTF. Drawing the rest from reference TRBV7-2 and TRBJ1-2, the complete variable domain is GAGVSQSPSNKVTEKGKDVELRCDPISGHTALYWYRQSLGQGLEFLIYFQGNSAPDKSGLPSDRFSAERTGGSVSTLTIQRTQQEDSAVYLCASSPFGANYGYTFGSGTRLTVV.